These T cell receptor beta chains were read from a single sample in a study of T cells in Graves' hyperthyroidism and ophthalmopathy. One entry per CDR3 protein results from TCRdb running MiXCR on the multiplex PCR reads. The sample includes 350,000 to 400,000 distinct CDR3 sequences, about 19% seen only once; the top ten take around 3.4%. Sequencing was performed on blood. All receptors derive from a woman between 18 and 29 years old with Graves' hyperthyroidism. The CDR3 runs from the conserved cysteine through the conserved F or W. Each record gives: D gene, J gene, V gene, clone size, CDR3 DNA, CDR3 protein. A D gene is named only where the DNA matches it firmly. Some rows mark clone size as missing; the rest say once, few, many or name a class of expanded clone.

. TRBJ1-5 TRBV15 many TGTGCCACCAGCAGAGGCCTGGACCATCAGCCCCAGCATTTT CATSRGLDHQPQHF
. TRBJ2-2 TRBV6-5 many TGTGCCAGCACGGGCCCCCCGAAGACCGGGGAGCTGTTTTTT CASTGPPKTGELFF
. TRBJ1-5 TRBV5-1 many TGCGCCAGCAGCCCAGGGGATAGCAATCAGCCCCAGCATTTT CASSPGDSNQPQHF
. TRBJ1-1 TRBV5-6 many TGTGCCAGCAGCTTGGTCTCGCAGTTCTACATGAACACTGAAGCTTTCTTT CASSLVSQFYMNTEAFF
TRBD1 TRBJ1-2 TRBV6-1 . TGTGCCAGCACCCAAGACGGGGGACAGGGGGCTGGCTACACCTTC CASTQDGGQGAGYTF
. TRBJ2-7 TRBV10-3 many TGTGCCATCAGTGAGCCGGCGAATAAGGGCTTCATCTACGAGCAGTACTTC CAISEPANKGFIYEQYF
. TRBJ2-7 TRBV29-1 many TGCAGCGTTTCGGGGGCGGGGGCCATCGAGCAGTACTTC CSVSGAGAIEQYF
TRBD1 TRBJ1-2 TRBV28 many TGTGCCAGCGAAGACAGGGGATCTGGCGGCTACACCTTC CASEDRGSGGYTF
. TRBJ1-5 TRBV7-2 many TGTGCCAGCAGGGATGAGTTAAATCAGCCCCAGCATTTT CASRDELNQPQHF
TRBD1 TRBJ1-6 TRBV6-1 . TGTGCCAGCAGTGGCCCCGGGACAGGGATGCCTCACCTCCACTTT CASSGPGTGMPHLHF
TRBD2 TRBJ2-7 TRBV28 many TGTGCCAGCAGGACTAGCGGGTTCTACGAGCAGTACTTC CASRTSGFYEQYF
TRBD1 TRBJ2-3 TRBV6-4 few TGTGCCAGCAGTCGACAGGGGTCAAGGACAGATACGCAGTATTTT CASSRQGSRTDTQYF
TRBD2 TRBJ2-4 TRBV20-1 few TGCAGTGCTAGTGGACTAGCGGGGCCTCTGGCCAAAAACATTCAGTACTTC CSASGLAGPLAKNIQYF
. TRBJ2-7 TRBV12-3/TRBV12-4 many TGTGCCAGCAGTCCTGGGGGGATAGGTACCTACGAGCAGTACTTC CASSPGGIGTYEQYF
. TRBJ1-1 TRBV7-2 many TGTGCCAGCAGCCACGGGTACGGGTACACTGAAGCTTTCTTT CASSHGYGYTEAFF
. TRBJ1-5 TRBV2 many TGTGCCAGCTCCCAGACAGAACAGCCCCAGCATTTT CASSQTEQPQHF
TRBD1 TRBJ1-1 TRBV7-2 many TGTGCCAGCAGCCGATCCGGGACAGGTGGCACTGAAGCTTTCTTT CASSRSGTGGTEAFF
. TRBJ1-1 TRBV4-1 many TGCGCCAGCAGCCCCCTTTCGAGGACTGAAGCTTTCTTT CASSPLSRTEAFF
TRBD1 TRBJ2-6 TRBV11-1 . TGTGCCAGCAGCCCTACTAAGGGGGCCAGGGCCAACGTCCTGACTTTC CASSPTKGARANVLTF
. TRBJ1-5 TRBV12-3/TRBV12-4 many TGTGCCAGCAGTTTGGATTCAGGGCGGGGGAGCAATCAGCCCCAGCATTTT CASSLDSGRGSNQPQHF
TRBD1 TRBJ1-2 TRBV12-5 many TGTGCTAGTGACTTGGGGGCAGGGGGCGACTATGGCTACACCTTC CASDLGAGGDYGYTF
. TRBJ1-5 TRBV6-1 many TGTGCCAGCAGGTCAGGGGCTCAGCCCCAGCATTTT CASRSGAQPQHF
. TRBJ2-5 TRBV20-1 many TGCAGTGCTAGAGATTCGGGCACAACGGGAGAGACCCAGTACTTC CSARDSGTTGETQYF
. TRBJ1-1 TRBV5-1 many TGCGCCGGCAGCATTTCACAGGGCGTAGGGACTGAAGCTTTCTTT CAGSISQGVGTEAFF
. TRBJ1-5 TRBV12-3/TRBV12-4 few TGTGCCAGCACCCGAGGGAGTGGGCCTTATAGCAATCAGCCCCAGCATTTT CASTRGSGPYSNQPQHF
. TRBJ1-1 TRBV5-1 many TGCGCCAGCAGCGAAATGCCGGGAGCGAACACTGAAGCTTTCTTT CASSEMPGANTEAFF
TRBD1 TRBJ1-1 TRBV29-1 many TGCAGCGCCCTGGGACAGACGAACACTGAAGCTTTCTTT CSALGQTNTEAFF
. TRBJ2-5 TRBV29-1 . TGCAGCGTGGAGGAGGGGACGTGGGAGACCCAGTACTTC CSVEEGTWETQYF
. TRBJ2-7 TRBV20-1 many TGCAGTGCTAGCTCCGGGACGGCCTACGAGCAGTACTTC CSASSGTAYEQYF
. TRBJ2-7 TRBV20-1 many TGCAGTGCGCAGGAGGGGGACTACGAGCAGTACTTC CSAQEGDYEQYF
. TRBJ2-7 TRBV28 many TGTGCCAGCAGTTTAAGATATTGGAGGGGTCCCCCCTACGAGCAGTACTTC CASSLRYWRGPPYEQYF
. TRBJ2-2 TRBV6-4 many TGTGCCAGCAGTTCCGGGGAGAACGGGGAGCTGTTTTTT CASSSGENGELFF
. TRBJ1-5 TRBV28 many TGTGCCAGCAGTTTTCCTAGCGTGGGGAATCAGCCCCAGCATTTT CASSFPSVGNQPQHF
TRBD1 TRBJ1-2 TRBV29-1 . TGCAGCCGTCGGGACAGGGTCTATGGCTACACCTTC CSRRDRVYGYTF
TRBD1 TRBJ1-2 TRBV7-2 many TGTGCCAGCCGGGACAGCGTTTACTATGGCTACACCTTC CASRDSVYYGYTF
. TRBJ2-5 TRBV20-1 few TGCTCACTCTCCGAATCCCAGTACTTC CSLSESQYF
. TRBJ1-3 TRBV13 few TGTGCCAGCAGCCGCCCCGGGGGGCAGTTCGGAAACACCATATATTTT CASSRPGGQFGNTIYF
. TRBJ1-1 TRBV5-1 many TGCGCCAGCAGCTTGGCCGACGCCAGAAACACTGAAGCTTTCTTT CASSLADARNTEAFF
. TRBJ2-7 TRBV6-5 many TGTGCCAGCAGTTACTCCGCTAGCGAAAGCTCCTACGAGCAGTACTTC CASSYSASESSYEQYF
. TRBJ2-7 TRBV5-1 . TGCGCCAGCAGATATGAGATCGAAGCCTACGAGCAGTACTTC CASRYEIEAYEQYF
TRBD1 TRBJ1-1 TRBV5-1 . TGCGCCAGCAGCTTGGCCGGGACAGGGGAAACTGAAGCTTTCTTT CASSLAGTGETEAFF
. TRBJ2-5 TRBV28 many TGTGCCAGCAGTTTCGGGGACTACCAAGAGACCCAGTACTTC CASSFGDYQETQYF
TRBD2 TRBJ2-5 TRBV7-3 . TGTGCCAGCAGCTTCCTAGCGGGGGGTGCAGAGACCCAGTACTTC CASSFLAGGAETQYF
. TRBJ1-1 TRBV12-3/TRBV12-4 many TGTGCCAGCAGTCCCGGGATTGAAGCTTTCTTT CASSPGIEAFF
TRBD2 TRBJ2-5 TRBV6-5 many TGTGCCAGCAGAGGGACTAGCAGAGGTTCCCAGTACTTC CASRGTSRGSQYF
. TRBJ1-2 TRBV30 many TGTGCCTGGAATCTTCCCGGTTTCCCCTGGAGCTACACCTTC CAWNLPGFPWSYTF
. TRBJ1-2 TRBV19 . TGTGCCAGTAGTATTTATGAAGCTAACTATGGCTACACCTTC CASSIYEANYGYTF
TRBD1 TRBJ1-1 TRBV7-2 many TGTGCCAGCAGCTCTTGGGCAGGGGGTGGGACTGAAGCTTTCTTT CASSSWAGGGTEAFF
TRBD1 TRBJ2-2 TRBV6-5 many TGTGCCAGCAGTTTGGGACAGGGGAAGACCGGGGAGCTGTTTTTT CASSLGQGKTGELFF
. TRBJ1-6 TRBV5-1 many TGCGCCAGCAGCGCCAGCCGTCAATCACCCCTCCACTTT CASSASRQSPLHF
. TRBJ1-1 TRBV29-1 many TGCAGCGTTGAGTGGGGACCAACCACTGAAGCTTTCTTT CSVEWGPTTEAFF
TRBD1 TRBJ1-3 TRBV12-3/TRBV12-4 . TGTGCCAGCACCCTAAGGGGGCTAAACACCATATATTTT CASTLRGLNTIYF
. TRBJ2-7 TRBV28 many TGTGCCAGCAGCATCCAAAAGGACTACGAGCAGTACTTC CASSIQKDYEQYF
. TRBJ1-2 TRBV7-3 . TGTGCCAGCAGCTTAACAACGGACGTTACGGATGGCTACACCTTC CASSLTTDVTDGYTF